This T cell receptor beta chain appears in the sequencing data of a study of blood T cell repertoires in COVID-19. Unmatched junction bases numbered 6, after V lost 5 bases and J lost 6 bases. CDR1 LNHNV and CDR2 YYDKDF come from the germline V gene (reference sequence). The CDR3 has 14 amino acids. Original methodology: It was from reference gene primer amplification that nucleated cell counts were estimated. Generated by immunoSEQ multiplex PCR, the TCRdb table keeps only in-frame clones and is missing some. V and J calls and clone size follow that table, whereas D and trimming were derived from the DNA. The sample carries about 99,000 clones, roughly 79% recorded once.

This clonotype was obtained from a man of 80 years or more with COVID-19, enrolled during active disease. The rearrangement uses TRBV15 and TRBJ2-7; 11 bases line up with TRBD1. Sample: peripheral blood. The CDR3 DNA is TGTGCCACCAGCGTGGACAGGGGGCTCCGCGAGCAGTACTTC. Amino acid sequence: CATSVDRGLREQYF.